This T cell receptor beta chain derives from a study of blood T cell repertoires in COVID-19. Study context: COVID-19 samples collected from the United States, Italy and Spain covered acute and convalescent phases.

Sequencing was performed with immunoSEQ multiplex PCR; in TCRdb, only in-frame clones are kept and a portion is missing. This repertoire shows about 70,000 clones, roughly 89% found once; its top ten account for about 1.3%. The CDR3 totals 13 residues. The germline CDR1 and CDR2 sequences are LGHDT and YNNKEL (reference sequence). With 4 bases removed from V and 1 base from J, the gap between germline ends came to 7 bases. This clone was recorded only once. The clonotype originates from a man aged 60 to 75 with acute or convalescent COVID-19. The sample was peripheral blood. The chain carries TRBV3-1 (or the pseudogene TRBV3-2) and TRBJ1-1; no firm D call. The CDR3 loop is CASSPGANTEAFF. CDR3 sequence (DNA): TGTGCCAGCAGCCCTGGAGCGAACACTGAAGCTTTCTTT.